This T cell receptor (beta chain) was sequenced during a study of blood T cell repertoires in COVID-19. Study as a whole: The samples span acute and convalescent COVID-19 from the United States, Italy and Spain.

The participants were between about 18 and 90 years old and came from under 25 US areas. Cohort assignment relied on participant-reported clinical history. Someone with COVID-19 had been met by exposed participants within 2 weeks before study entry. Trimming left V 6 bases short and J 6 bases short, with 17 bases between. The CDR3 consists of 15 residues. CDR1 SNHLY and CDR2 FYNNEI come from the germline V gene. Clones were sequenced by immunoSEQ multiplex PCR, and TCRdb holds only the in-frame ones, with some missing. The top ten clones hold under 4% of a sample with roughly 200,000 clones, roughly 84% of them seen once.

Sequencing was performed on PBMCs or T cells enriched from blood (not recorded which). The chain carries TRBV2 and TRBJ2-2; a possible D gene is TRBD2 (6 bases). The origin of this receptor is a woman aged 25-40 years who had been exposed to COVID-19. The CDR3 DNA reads TGTGCCAGCAGCTCTACTAGCTTAGGTTCCGGGGAGCTGTTTTTT. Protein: CASSSTSLGSGELFF.